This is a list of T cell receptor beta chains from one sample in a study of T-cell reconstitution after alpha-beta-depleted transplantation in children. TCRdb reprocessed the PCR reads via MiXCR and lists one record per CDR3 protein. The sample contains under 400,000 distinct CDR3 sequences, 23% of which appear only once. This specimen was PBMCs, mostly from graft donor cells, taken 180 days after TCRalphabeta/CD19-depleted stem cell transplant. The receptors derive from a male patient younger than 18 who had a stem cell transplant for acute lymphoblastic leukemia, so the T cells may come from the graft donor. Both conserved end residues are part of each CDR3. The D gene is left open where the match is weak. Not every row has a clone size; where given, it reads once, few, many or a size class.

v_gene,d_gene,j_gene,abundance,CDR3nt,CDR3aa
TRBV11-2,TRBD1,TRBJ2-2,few,TGTGCCAGCAGATTACACGGACAGGGGCTCACCGGGGAGCTGTTTTTT,CASRLHGQGLTGELFF
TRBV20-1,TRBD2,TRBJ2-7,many,TGCAGTGCTGCGCCCTCTAGCGGTCTCACCTACGAGCAGTACTTC,CSAAPSSGLTYEQYF
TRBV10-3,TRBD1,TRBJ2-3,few,TGTGCCATCAGCCCACAGGGGGCCATGATCTCCAACACGCAGTATTTT,CAISPQGAMISNTQYF
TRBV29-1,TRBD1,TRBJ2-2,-,TGCAGCGTTGGCAGGACAGGAGTATCCGGGGAGCTGTTTTTT,CSVGRTGVSGELFF
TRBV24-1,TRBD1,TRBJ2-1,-,TGTGCCACCAGTGATCTGGGCGGGACAGGGTTAGGCAATGAGCAGTTCTTC,CATSDLGGTGLGNEQFF
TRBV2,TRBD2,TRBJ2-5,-,TGTGCCATCAGTTTTGGGCTAGCGGGAGGGGGGTCCCAAGAGACCCAGTACTTC,CAISFGLAGGGSQETQYF
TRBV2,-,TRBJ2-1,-,TGTGCCAGCAAGGGGGGAGGTTGGAATGAGCAGTTCTTC,CASKGGGWNEQFF
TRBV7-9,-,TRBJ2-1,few,TGTGCCAGCAGGCTAGCCTCCGGGCGGTTTGGATACAATGAGCAGTTCTTC,CASRLASGRFGYNEQFF
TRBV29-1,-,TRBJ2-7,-,TGCAGCGTTGCCCTAAAGTTAGTTGATTACGAGCAGTACTTC,CSVALKLVDYEQYF
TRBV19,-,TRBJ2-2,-,TGTGCCAGTCTGAATTCTTACGGGGAGCTGTTTTTT,CASLNSYGELFF
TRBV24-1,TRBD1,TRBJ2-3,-,TGTGCCACCAGTGATTTCCCTACGACAGGGGGCAGGACAGATACGCAGTATTTT,CATSDFPTTGGRTDTQYF
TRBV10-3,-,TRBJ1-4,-,TGTGCCATCAGTGAGTCGGCAGGGGCCAATGAAAAACTGTTTTTT,CAISESAGANEKLFF
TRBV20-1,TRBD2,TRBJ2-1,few,TGCAGTGCTAGAGGGCTAGCGGGAGTATCATACAATGAGCAGTTCTTC,CSARGLAGVSYNEQFF
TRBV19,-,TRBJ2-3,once,TGTGCCAGTAGTATGGACGGGACTGGCACAGATACGCAGTATTTT,CASSMDGTGTDTQYF
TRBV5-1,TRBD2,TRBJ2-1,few,TGCGCCAGCAGCTTGACCGAAATATTAGCGGGAGGGCATGAGCAGTTCTTC,CASSLTEILAGGHEQFF
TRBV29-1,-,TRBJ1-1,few,TGCAGCGTTGAAGAGAACACTGAAGCTTTCTTT,CSVEENTEAFF
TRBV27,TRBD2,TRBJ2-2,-,TGTGCCAGCAGTTTACTTTCGGGGGGAAAGAACACCGGGGAGCTGTTTTTT,CASSLLSGGKNTGELFF
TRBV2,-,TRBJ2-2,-,TGTGCCAGCAGTGAAAGGGGCCCCGGGGAGCTGTTTTTT,CASSERGPGELFF
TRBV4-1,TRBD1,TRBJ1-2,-,TGCGCCAGCAGCCAAGATCGAAAACAGGGGGCGGCCTATGGCTACACCTTC,CASSQDRKQGAAYGYTF
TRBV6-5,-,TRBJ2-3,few,TGTGCCAGCGAGGATGGCACAGATACGCAGTATTTT,CASEDGTDTQYF
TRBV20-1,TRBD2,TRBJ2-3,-,TGCAGTGCTAGAGATCCCCGGACTAGCGGGAGATTAGATACGCAGTATTTT,CSARDPRTSGRLDTQYF
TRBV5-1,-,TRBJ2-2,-,TGCGCCAGCAGCGAGGTGGCGGGACTCTCCACCGGGGAGCTGTTTTTT,CASSEVAGLSTGELFF
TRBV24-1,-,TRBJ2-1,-,TGTGCCACCAGTGATTTGAGCACAGGGTCCTACAATGAGCAGTTCTTC,CATSDLSTGSYNEQFF
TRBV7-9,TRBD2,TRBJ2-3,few,TGTGCCAGCGGTGGAAGGGGACTAGCGGAAACAGATACGCAGTATTTT,CASGGRGLAETDTQYF
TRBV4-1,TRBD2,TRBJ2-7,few,TGCGCCAGCAGCCAAGTTACTAGCGGGAGAGGGGAGCAGTACTTC,CASSQVTSGRGEQYF
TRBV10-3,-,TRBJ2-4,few,TGTGCCATCCCAGTCTTAGCCAAAAACATTCAGTACTTC,CAIPVLAKNIQYF
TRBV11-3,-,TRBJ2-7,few,TGTGCCAGCAGCTCCGGACTTTCGAAGGGCGAGCAGTACTTC,CASSSGLSKGEQYF
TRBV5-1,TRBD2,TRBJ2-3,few,TGCGCCAGCAGCTTCGGGAGGGGACTAGCACAACAAACTAGCACAGATACGCAGTATTTT,CASSFGRGLAQQTSTDTQYF
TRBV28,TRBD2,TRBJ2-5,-,TGTGCCAGCAGTTTAGCCTACGGGTTGAGCGGGGGGAAGGAGACCCAGTACTTC,CASSLAYGLSGGKETQYF
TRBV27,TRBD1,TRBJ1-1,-,TGTGCCAGCAGTTCAGGACAGGGGGCATCTGAGAACACTGAAGCTTTCTTT,CASSSGQGASENTEAFF
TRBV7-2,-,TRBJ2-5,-,TGTGCCAGCAGCTTAAGCGGACTCACGTTCCAAGAGACCCAGTACTTC,CASSLSGLTFQETQYF
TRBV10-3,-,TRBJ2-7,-,TGTGCCATCAGTGAGTTTGCGGACAGTTCCTACGAGCAGTACTTC,CAISEFADSSYEQYF
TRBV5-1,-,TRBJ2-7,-,TGCGCCAGCAGGGATGGCCGGACCTACGAGCAGTACTTC,CASRDGRTYEQYF
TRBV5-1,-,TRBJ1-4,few,TGCGCCAGCAGCTTTCAGGGACCGAGGGCTGAAAAACTGTTTTTT,CASSFQGPRAEKLFF
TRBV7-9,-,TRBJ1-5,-,TGTGCCAGTACTAATTGGGTTGATCAGCCCCAGCATTTT,CASTNWVDQPQHF
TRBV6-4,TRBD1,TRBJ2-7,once,TGTGCCTGCCCGGGACAGGCCTACGAGCAGTACTTC,CACPGQAYEQYF
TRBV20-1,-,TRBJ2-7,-,TGCAGTGCTAGAGACGACAGAGGATACGGCTACGAGCAGTACTTC,CSARDDRGYGYEQYF
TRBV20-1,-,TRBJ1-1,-,TGCAGTGCTAGCCGGGACTACGAAGCTTTCTTT,CSASRDYEAFF
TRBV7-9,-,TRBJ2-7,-,TGTGCCAGCAGCTTCGGCTCGGGGGCGGTCTACGAGCAGTACTTC,CASSFGSGAVYEQYF
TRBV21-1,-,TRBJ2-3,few,TGTGCCAGCAGCCCCGACAGGCTCACAGATACGCAGTATTTT,CASSPDRLTDTQYF
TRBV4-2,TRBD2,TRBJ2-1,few,TGTGCCAGCAGCCGTACCGGGACTAGCGGGATCCGCTACAATGAGCAGTTCTTC,CASSRTGTSGIRYNEQFF
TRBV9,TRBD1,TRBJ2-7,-,TGTGCCAGCAGCAGACGGGACGCCGGGACAGTGGCCTACGAGCAGTACTTC,CASSRRDAGTVAYEQYF
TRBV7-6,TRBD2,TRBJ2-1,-,TGTGCCAGCAGCTTAGCCTTTAAGAGCGGGAGGGGCCACGGCAATGAGCAGTTCTTC,CASSLAFKSGRGHGNEQFF
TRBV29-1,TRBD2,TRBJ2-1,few,TGCAGCGTTGAAGGGACTAGCGGATACAATGAGCAGTTCTTC,CSVEGTSGYNEQFF
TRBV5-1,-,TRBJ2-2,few,TGCGCCAGCAGCTCCTACAAGAACACCGGGGAGCTGTTTTTT,CASSSYKNTGELFF